This is a list of T cell receptor beta chains from one sample in a study of glioma-infiltrating T cells. Each CDR3 protein gets one entry after TCRdb re-called the multiplex PCR reads with MiXCR. The data show some 100,000 distinct CDR3 sequences, around a quarter seen once. The sequencing sample was made of glioma tissue, nonneoplastic brain tissue, or PBMCs (not recorded which). Receptors originate from a human donor with low-grade glioma or glioblastoma, undergoing nonglioma brain surgery, or in good health (not recorded which). CDR3s include the opening cysteine and the closing phenylalanine or tryptophan. The order of the fields is clone size, J gene, V gene, CDR3 protein. The size entry is marked missing in some rows and otherwise reads once, few, many or a size class.

abundance: many
j_gene: TRBJ2-3
v_gene: TRBV6-1
CDR3aa: CASSQTSDTQYF

abundance: many
j_gene: TRBJ2-7
v_gene: TRBV4-1
CDR3aa: CASSLPSGTGQYEQYF

abundance: few
j_gene: TRBJ2-1
v_gene: TRBV9
CDR3aa: CASSVEGTSGTEQFF

abundance: many
j_gene: TRBJ1-2
v_gene: TRBV2
CDR3aa: CARTLAEDLSYGYTF

abundance: many
j_gene: TRBJ1-2
v_gene: TRBV6-2/TRBV6-3
CDR3aa: CASQRSGQGIYGYTF

abundance: many
j_gene: TRBJ1-5
v_gene: TRBV4-1
CDR3aa: CASSQRVSQPQHF

abundance: many
j_gene: TRBJ2-3
v_gene: TRBV24-1
CDR3aa: CATSERLGAIDTQYF

abundance: many
j_gene: TRBJ2-3
v_gene: TRBV27
CDR3aa: CASSLFRGSGTDTQYF

abundance: many
j_gene: TRBJ2-7
v_gene: TRBV12-3/TRBV12-4
CDR3aa: CASSSNRVNEQYF

abundance: many
j_gene: TRBJ2-4
v_gene: TRBV20-1
CDR3aa: CSATETGENIQYF

abundance: NA
j_gene: TRBJ2-3
v_gene: TRBV28
CDR3aa: CASSFSPGLDSTDTQYF

abundance: many
j_gene: TRBJ2-3
v_gene: TRBV7-2
CDR3aa: CASSRGGATSTDTQYF

abundance: many
j_gene: TRBJ1-2
v_gene: TRBV6-1
CDR3aa: CASREGSGYTF

abundance: many
j_gene: TRBJ2-5
v_gene: TRBV7-2
CDR3aa: CASSLQNLAGSRETQYF

abundance: NA
j_gene: TRBJ1-1
v_gene: TRBV6-9
CDR3aa: CASKFGEANTEAIF

abundance: NA
j_gene: TRBJ1-1
v_gene: TRBV7-9
CDR3aa: CASSPDRLAFF

abundance: many
j_gene: TRBJ2-6
v_gene: TRBV27
CDR3aa: CASSYDRGSGANVLTF

abundance: many
j_gene: TRBJ2-1
v_gene: TRBV27
CDR3aa: CASESLGDNEQFF

abundance: many
j_gene: TRBJ2-3
v_gene: TRBV24-1
CDR3aa: CATSDFTGFGTDTQYF